The 31 T cell receptor beta chains reported below all come from one sample, sequenced in a study of cytomegalovirus exposure and HLA in healthy donors. Profiled with immunoSEQ multiplex PCR; TCRdb holds only in-frame clones, not every one. Of about 170,000 clones listed, roughly 86% are singletons. The sequenced sample consisted of PBMCs. Receptors originate from a woman aged 18-29 years in good health and CMV-seropositive.

The chain employs TRBV10-1 and TRBJ2-1; 7 bases fit TRBD1. The CDR3 runs to 15 residues. The trim removed 2 bases at V and 3 bases at J, leaving 4 bases unmatched. Germline CDR1 reads WNHNN; CDR2 reads SYGVQD (reference sequence). The DNA of the CDR3 is TGCGCCAGCAGTGAGGACCCAGGGGGCTACAATGAGCAGTTCTTC. Its protein is CASSEDPGGYNEQFF.

This chain joins TRBV27 and TRBJ2-1, with unresolved D. This CDR3 is 13 amino acids long. Germline CDR1 and CDR2: MNHEY and SMNVEV (reference sequence). Trimming removed 3 bases from V and 5 bases from J, with 8 bases in between. CDR3 coding DNA: TGTGCCAGCAGTTTCGGTCGCAACAATGAGCAGTTCTTC. Encoded protein: CASSFGRNNEQFF.

This chain links TRBV5-4 with TRBJ2-2, with TRBD1 as a possible D gene (6 bases). CDR3 size: 15 residues. CDR1 SGHNT and CDR2 YYREEE come from the germline V gene (reference sequence). V was pared by 2 bases and J by 0 bases, with 8 bases between. The CDR3 sequence: CASSLPGANTGELFF. Here the CDR3 DNA reads TGTGCCAGCAGCTTACCAGGGGCGAACACCGGGGAGCTGTTTTTT.

DNA for the CDR3: TGTGCCACCAGCAGAGAATCAGGGACAGGCGGTGAAAAACTGTTTTTT. This translates into CATSRESGTGGEKLFF. The V and J genes are TRBV15 and TRBJ1-4; TRBD1 matches 8 bases. This CDR3 has 16 amino acids. With V trimmed by 0 bases and J by 7 bases, 7 bases remained unmatched. Per germline, CDR1 LNHNV and CDR2 YYDKDF (reference sequence).

The chain is built from TRBV9 and TRBJ1-2; D gene unclear. The V and J ends lost 0 bases and 7 bases respectively, with 7 bases between them. Germline CDR1 SGDLS, CDR2 YYNGEE. The CDR3 is 12 amino acids. The CDR3: CASSVGGFGYTF. The CDR3 bases are TGTGCCAGCAGCGTAGGAGGGTTTGGCTACACCTTC.

This clone was seen a single time. V and J are TRBV9 and TRBJ2-7, with 9 bases fitting TRBD1. V dropped 1 base and J dropped 0; count of bases not matched to a gene: 23. The CDR3 is 22 residues long. Germline V gene sequence: CDR1 SGDLS, CDR2 YYNGEE. The CDR3 nucleotides are TGTGCCAGCAGCGTATGGCAGCCTTGGACAGGGGAGTGGCGGACGAGCTCCTACGAGCAGTACTTC. This codes for CASSVWQPWTGEWRTSSYEQYF.

The gene calls are TRBV6-1 and TRBJ2-3; 7 positions match TRBD1. Germline assignment: CDR1 MNHNS and CDR2 SASEGT. Germline trimming cut 5 bases from V and 0 bases from J; bases unmatched to any gene: 8. CDR3 size: 16 residues. CDR3 nucleotide sequence: TGTGCCAGCAGTAAAGACAGGGCCACAAGCACAGATACGCAGTATTTT. Translated: CASSKDRATSTDTQYF.

The V and J genes are TRBV11-2 and TRBJ2-3; D might be TRBD2 (6 bases). Germline V gene data show CDR1 as SGHAT and CDR2 as FQNNGV. The CDR3 totals 14 residues. V was cut by 4 bases and J by 5 bases, with 13 bases left in between. The CDR3 DNA reads as TGTGCCAGCAGCTCCGGGAGTTGGGTAGATACGCAGTATTTT. This codes for CASSSGSWVDTQYF. Combining the CDR3 with reference TRBV11-2 and TRBJ2-3 gives the whole variable domain EAGVAQSPRYKIIEKRQSVAFWCNPISGHATLYWYQQILGQGPKLLIQFQNNGVVDDSQLPKDRFSAERLKGVDSTLKIQPAKLEDSAVYLCASSSGSWVDTQYFGPGTRLTVL.

The chain carries TRBV6-5 and TRBJ1-1; no firm D call. Trimming took 4 bases from V and 0 from J, leaving 6 bases between them. In germline, CDR1 is MNHEY, CDR2 SVGAGI. The CDR3 is 13 residues long. The CDR3 nucleotides are TGTGCCAGCAGTTTCGGGTTGAACACTGAAGCTTTCTTT. Amino acid sequence: CASSFGLNTEAFF.

J is TRBJ2-1 and V is TRBV11-2; the D is unclear. CDR1 and CDR2 (germline): SGHAT, FQNNGV. The CDR3 is 14 amino acids. Trimming removed 1 base at V and 7 bases at J, with 11 bases between. CDR3 loop: CASSLARPGNEQFF. The CDR3 DNA reads as TGTGCCAGCAGCTTAGCGCGCCCCGGTAATGAGCAGTTCTTC.

The chain couples TRBV10-3 to TRBJ1-1; possibly TRBD1 for D (5 bases). This CDR3 is built from 13 residues. Germline V gene sequence: CDR1 ENHRY, CDR2 SYGVKD. V dropped 11 bases and J dropped 3 bases, with 16 bases sitting between them. CDR3 DNA: TGTGCCGCGGCCGGGGGTTGGGACACTGAAGCTTTCTTT. It yields the protein CAAAGGWDTEAFF.

The chain employs TRBV9 and TRBJ1-1, with 7 bases identical to TRBD1. The CDR3 has 14 amino acids. Looked up from germline, CDR1 is SGDLS and CDR2 is YYNGEE. V lost 4 bases, J lost 2 bases, and 5 bases stayed unmatched. In DNA form, the CDR3 reads TGTGCCAGCAGCCCTTGGGACAGAAACACTGAAGCTTTCTTT. The encoded protein is CASSPWDRNTEAFF.

The chain links TRBV14 to TRBJ2-3, with TRBD2 identical over 8 bases. This CDR3 spans 16 amino acids. Germline loops: CDR1 SGHDN, CDR2 FVKESK. Trimming removed 4 bases from V and 4 bases from J; junction bases left unmatched: 10. In DNA form, the CDR3 reads TGTGCCAGCAGCCCCCCTCGGGAGGGCCGGGCAGATACGCAGTATTTT. It is translated as CASSPPREGRADTQYF.

The chain combines TRBV30 with TRBJ2-7, with 9 bases matching TRBD2. CDR1 GTSNPN and CDR2 SVGIG come from the germline V gene (reference sequence). After removal of 0 bases from V and 0 bases from J, the junction contained 6 bases not matched to a gene. This CDR3 has 16 amino acids. This CDR3 is CAWSVTAGGPSYEQYF. The CDR3 DNA follows: TGTGCCTGGAGTGTCACGGCGGGAGGGCCCTCCTACGAGCAGTACTTC.

The chain links TRBV5-1 to TRBJ1-2; TRBD1 agrees at 7 bases. V gave up 5 bases and J gave up 8 bases; unmatched junction bases: 12. The germline V gene encodes CDR1 SGHRS and CDR2 YFSETQ. This CDR3 is 14 amino acids long. Written as DNA, the CDR3 is TGCGCCAGCAGAACAACGACAGGGACCGTAGGCTACACCTTC. Translation gives CASRTTTGTVGYTF.

The gene calls are TRBV11-1 and TRBJ2-7; 8 bases align to TRBD1. Trimming at V came to 8 bases and at J to 3 bases, leaving 6 bases not matched to a gene. The CDR3 consists of 13 residues. Germline lookup yields CDR1 SGHAT and CDR2 FQDESV (reference sequence). The CDR3 here is CASQDRVIYEQYF. CDR3 bases: TGTGCCAGCCAGGACAGGGTTATCTACGAGCAGTACTTC.

The J gene is TRBJ2-3, the V gene TRBV9, with a tentative D call TRBD2 (6 bases). The V gene lost 0 bases and the J gene lost 2 bases, with 16 bases spanning the gap. Germline values: CDR1 SGDLS, CDR2 YYNGEE. The CDR3 has 17 amino acids. CDR3 in DNA: TGTGCCAGCAGCGTAGGTTCGATAGCGGCGTACACAGATACGCAGTATTTT. Encoded protein: CASSVGSIAAYTDTQYF.

The rearrangement uses TRBV29-1 and TRBJ2-6; maybe TRBD1 (6 bases). Per germline, CDR1 SQVTM and CDR2 ANQGSEA. This CDR3 spans 15 amino acids. Trimming stripped 4 bases from V and 0 bases from J, with 10 bases between. The CDR3 reads CSVATGTSGANVLTF. The CDR3 DNA reads as TGCAGCGTTGCAACAGGGACCTCTGGGGCCAACGTCCTGACTTTC.

The chain employs TRBV6-1 and TRBJ1-5; tentatively, D is TRBD1 (5 bases). Trimming pared 8 bases from V and 2 bases from J, leaving 13 bases between. Germline CDR1 reads MNHNS; CDR2 reads SASEGT. The CDR3 has 14 residues. In DNA, the CDR3 is TGTGCCAGCGCCTTGGGGGGGGGCAATCAGCCCCAGCATTTT. Its translation: CASALGGGNQPQHF.

Here the CDR3 reads CASSASGKDTQYF. The DNA of the CDR3 is TGCGCCAGCAGTGCTAGCGGGAAAGATACGCAGTATTTT. The J gene is TRBJ2-3, the V gene TRBV10-1; 9 bases line up with TRBD2. The CDR3 loop spans 13 amino acids. Germline V gene sequence: CDR1 WNHNN, CDR2 SYGVQD (reference sequence). V gave up 4 bases and J gave up 5 bases; unmatched junction bases: 1.

The chain has TRBV28 and TRBJ1-2; D ambiguous. The V end was cut by 6 bases, the J end by 6 bases, with 8 bases between. Looked up from germline, CDR1 is MDHEN and CDR2 is SYDVKM. This CDR3 has 11 amino acids. The CDR3 DNA follows: TGTGCCAGCAGCCTCACACATGGCTACACCTTC. Translated: CASSLTHGYTF.

The chain couples TRBV5-4 to TRBJ2-1; possible D gene TRBD2, 6 bases. The CDR3 spans 15 residues. V gave up 4 bases and J gave up 2 bases, with 13 bases separating them. Germline lookup yields CDR1 SGHNT and CDR2 YYREEE (reference sequence). The CDR3 sequence: CASSPGRNPYNEQFF. The DNA of the CDR3 is TGTGCCAGCAGCCCCGGGAGAAACCCCTACAATGAGCAGTTCTTC. The full variable domain, rest sourced from reference TRBV5-4 and TRBJ2-1, is ETGVTQSPTHLIKTRGQQVTLRCSSQSGHNTVSWYQQALGQGPQFIFQYYREEENGRGNFPPRFSGLQFPNYSSELNVNALELDDSALYLCASSPGRNPYNEQFFGPGTRLTVL.

The rearrangement links TRBV9 to TRBJ1-5; 8 bases align to TRBD1. CDR3 length: 16 amino acids. V lost 4 bases to trimming and J lost 0 bases; unmatched junction nucleotides: 6. Germline lookup yields CDR1 SGDLS and CDR2 YYNGEE. The CDR3 loop is CASSPGTGDSNQPQHF. The CDR3 nucleotides are TGTGCCAGCAGCCCCGGGACAGGCGATAGCAATCAGCCCCAGCATTTT.

This sequence joins TRBV7-9 and TRBJ2-3, with 9 bases matching TRBD2. This CDR3 is built from 15 residues. The germline gives CDR1 SEHNR, CDR2 FQNEAQ (reference sequence). V was clipped by 3 bases and J by 4 bases; unmatched bases: 5. CDR3 protein: CASSFLAGSADTQYF. As DNA, the CDR3 is TGTGCCAGCAGCTTCCTAGCGGGATCGGCAGATACGCAGTATTTT.

V and J are TRBV6-1 and TRBJ1-1; tentatively, D is TRBD1 (6 bases). The CDR3 consists of 13 residues. V was trimmed by 3 bases and J by 9 bases, leaving 14 bases between them. In germline, CDR1 is MNHNS, CDR2 SASEGT. In nucleotides, the CDR3 is TGTGCCAGCAGTGAGGCCAGGGGAAGGAAAGCTTTCTTT. Translation: CASSEARGRKAFF.

The rearrangement links TRBV30 to TRBJ1-5; D not resolved. From germline, CDR1 is GTSNPN and CDR2 SVGIG (reference sequence). V lost 1 base and J lost 0, with 13 bases in between. The CDR3 covers 16 residues. The CDR3 nucleotides read TGTGCCTGGAGTGGGCAGACACCGTATAGCAATCAGCCCCAGCATTTT. Encoded protein: CAWSGQTPYSNQPQHF.

The chain is built from TRBV4-2 and TRBJ2-7; D remains ambiguous. The CDR3 has 14 residues. The germline V gene has CDR1 LGHNA and CDR2 YNFKEQ. With 1 base removed from V and 1 base from J, the gap between germline ends came to 8 bases. The CDR3 here is CASSQGSSSYEQYF. CDR3 nucleotides: TGTGCCAGCAGCCAAGGTAGTTCGTCCTACGAGCAGTACTTC.

The chain joins TRBV7-2 to TRBJ1-1; TRBD1 matches at 8 bases. V gave up 1 base and J gave up 4 bases; unmatched junction bases: 2. Per the germline V gene, CDR1 is SGHTA and CDR2 is FQGNSA. The CDR3 length is 14 residues. The DNA of the CDR3 is TGTGCCAGCAGCTTAGAGGACAGGGCCACTGAAGCTTTCTTT. Translated: CASSLEDRATEAFF.

CDR3 DNA sequence: TGCGCCAGCAGCCTCCAACCTCTAGCGGGCGCCAACTACGAGCAGTACTTC. As protein: CASSLQPLAGANYEQYF. V gene TRBV4-1 combines with J gene TRBJ2-7; 8 nucleotides agree with TRBD2. Germline loops: CDR1 MGHRA, CDR2 YSYEKL. Trimming took 4 bases from V and 3 from J; bases not matched to a gene: 14. There are 17 residues in the CDR3.

The chain joins TRBV5-1 to TRBJ2-2; perhaps TRBD2 as D (5 bases). CDR3 length: 13 amino acids. V dropped 7 bases and J dropped 8 bases, with 15 bases sitting between them. Germline V gene sequence: CDR1 SGHRS, CDR2 YFSETQ. This CDR3 reads CASFRRAEGELFF. The CDR3 region has the DNA TGCGCCAGCTTCCGGCGGGCCGAGGGGGAGCTGTTTTTT.

The chain carries TRBV5-1 and TRBJ1-1; 9 bases fit TRBD1. V dropped 4 bases and J dropped 3; count of bases not matched to a gene: 7. Germline V gene lookup returns CDR1 SGHRS and CDR2 YFSETQ. This CDR3 contains 15 residues. The CDR3 sequence: CASSPGTGKDTEAFF. CDR3 nucleotide sequence: TGCGCCAGCAGCCCGGGGACAGGGAAGGACACTGAAGCTTTCTTT.